This is a list of T cell receptor beta chains from one sample in a study of a mutant IDH1 vaccine in newly diagnosed glioma. This table comes from immunoSEQ multiplex PCR, and its TCRdb copy is limited to in-frame clones, with some not included. The repertoire holds 60,000 to 75,000 clones, around 79% seen once, with 7% to 10% in the top ten. The sample consisted of PBMCs, taken from a glioma patient treated with radiotherapy, temozolomide or both. These receptors came from a man in his fifties with glioma. Both conserved end residues are part of each CDR3. D genes are given only for firm matches. For some rows the clone size is stated as once, few or many, or as a class when expanded; others skip it.

>NA|TRBJ2-2|15|NA|TRBV7-3
TGTGCCAGCAGCTTAAGCGGGGGCTTAACCGGGGAGCTGTTTTTT
CASSLSGGLTGELFF
>NA|TRBJ1-2|14|NA|TRBV30
TGTGCCTGGAGTACCGGAATCCTCTTCTATGGCTACACCTTC
CAWSTGILFYGYTF
>few|TRBJ1-1|17|TRBD1|TRBV7-8
TGTGCCAGCTTCTTTCCGTCCGGGACAGGGGGATTCGCTGAAGCTTTCTTT
CASFFPSGTGGFAEAFF
>NA|TRBJ1-5|14|TRBD1|TRBV7-9
TGTGCCAGCAGTCTACAGGGGAGCAATCAGCCCCAGCATTTT
CASSLQGSNQPQHF
>NA|TRBJ2-7|14|NA|TRBV7-6
TGTGCCAGCAGCTTATCAGGGAGCGCCTACGAGCAGTACTTC
CASSLSGSAYEQYF
>NA|TRBJ2-1|14|TRBD1|TRBV9
TGTGCCAGCAGCACTGGACAGGGGAGGAATGAGCAGTTCTTC
CASSTGQGRNEQFF
>NA|TRBJ2-5|13|TRBD2|TRBV9
TGTGCCAGCGGCGGGGGTATGTGGGAGACCCAGTACTTC
CASGGGMWETQYF
>NA|TRBJ1-1|11|NA|TRBV30
TGTGCCTGGAGTGGGACATCTGAAGCTTTCTTT
CAWSGTSEAFF
>NA|TRBJ1-2|14|TRBD1|TRBV29-1
TGCAGCGTGACACCCCCAGGGGGGACCTATGGCTACACCTTC
CSVTPPGGTYGYTF
>NA|TRBJ2-3|15|TRBD2|TRBV29-1
TGCGAGGTGGGGGTAGCGGGGGGCAGCACAGATACGCAGTATTTT
CEVGVAGGSTDTQYF
>NA|TRBJ1-4|14|NA|TRBV19
TGTGCCACCCAACCGGGTCTAGAGGATGAAAAACTGTTTTTT
CATQPGLEDEKLFF
>once|TRBJ1-6|14|NA|TRBV6-4
TGTGCCAGCAGTGAAACAGGGAGTAATTCACCCCTCCACTTT
CASSETGSNSPLHF
>NA|TRBJ1-2|19|TRBD1|TRBV4-3
TGCGCCAGCAGCCAAGACCAAGACGTTGGGACAGGGGGCGGGTATGGCTACACCTTC
CASSQDQDVGTGGGYGYTF
>NA|TRBJ2-6|15|NA|TRBV29-1
TGCAGCGTTGATACATCCGGCTTTGGGGCCAACGTCCTGACTTTC
CSVDTSGFGANVLTF
>NA|TRBJ2-7|12|NA|TRBV7-9
TGTGCCAGCACCCAGAGCGGAGACGAGCAGTACTTC
CASTQSGDEQYF
>few|TRBJ1-5|17|NA|TRBV4-1
TGCGCCAGCAGCCAAGATCGTTCAGGGAGGACGTTCGAGCCCCAGCATTTT
CASSQDRSGRTFEPQHF
>NA|TRBJ2-1|16|NA|TRBV6-6
TGTGCCAGCAGTCCACCTTTTACTGGGGCCTACAATGAGCAGTTCTTC
CASSPPFTGAYNEQFF
>NA|TRBJ2-7|13|NA|TRBV30
TGTGCCTGGAGTGTACAGCTATCCTACGAGCAGTACTTC
CAWSVQLSYEQYF
>NA|TRBJ2-7|11|NA|TRBV2
TGTGCTCTAAACGGGGACTACGAGCAGTACTTC
CALNGDYEQYF
>few|TRBJ2-1|13|TRBD1|TRBV15
TGTGCCACCAGCATCCACAGGGGGAATGAGCAGTTCTTC
CATSIHRGNEQFF
>NA|TRBJ2-1|13|NA|TRBV5-1
TGCGCCAGCAGCTTGGAACAAAGGAATGAGCAGTTCTTC
CASSLEQRNEQFF
>NA|TRBJ1-5|15|TRBD1|TRBV2
TGTGCCAGCAGCGTGACAGGGGGGTCCAGTCAGCCCCAGCATTTT
CASSVTGGSSQPQHF
>NA|TRBJ2-3|14|NA|TRBV4-2
TGTGCCAGCAGCCAAGGTCGAGCTACAGATACGCAGTATTTT
CASSQGRATDTQYF
>NA|TRBJ1-2|12|NA|TRBV28
TGTGCCAGCAGCAGGGACGTTTATGGCTACACCTTC
CASSRDVYGYTF
>few|TRBJ1-1|13|NA|TRBV30
TGTGCCTGGAGGCGCCAGGGCAGTACTGAAGCTTTCTTT
CAWRRQGSTEAFF
>NA|TRBJ1-3|16|NA|TRBV19
TGTGCCAGTAGCTGGCAGGGCTGGAGGACTGGAAACACCATATATTTT
CASSWQGWRTGNTIYF